This entry concerns a single T cell receptor beta chain. V was shortened by 10 bases and J by 8 bases, with 20 bases between the two germline ends. The germline gives CDR1 MNHEY, CDR2 SVGAGI. The CDR3 contains 13 residues. The data stem from a study of blood T cell repertoires in COVID-19. Ages ranged from roughly 18 to 100 years, with residence in 24 US areas. Measured with immunoSEQ multiplex PCR; TCRdb has only the in-frame clones, and not every one. The table shows some 190,000 clones, with 80% to 85% occurring only once. The J gene is TRBJ1-2, the V gene TRBV6-5; TRBD1 might be the D (5 bases). This sequence originates from a woman aged 25 to 39 who had been exposed to COVID-19. Sequencing was carried out using PBMCs or T cells enriched from blood (not recorded which). The CDR3 spells CATTQRGVGGYTF. The CDR3 DNA sequence: TGTGCCACCACTCAGCGGGGCGTGGGAGGCTACACCTTC.